This T cell receptor beta chain was sequenced in a study of T cells after posttransplantation cyclophosphamide. Regarding the study as a whole: Later blood repertoires were often dominated by clones from the donor CD8+ memory compartment. TRB clonality was highly associated with recipient CMV seropositivity and reactivation.

Clones were sequenced by immunoSEQ multiplex PCR, and TCRdb holds only the in-frame ones, with some missing. The record shows around 35,000 clones for this sample, with no singletons present. This clone was detected ten times or more. The antigen is unknown. This related bone marrow graft donor gave peripheral blood on the day of marrow donation. The CDR3 runs 13 residues. J gave up 11 bases and V 5 bases, and 11 bases lay outside the gene matches. The germline gives CDR1 SGHVS, CDR2 FNYEAQ. The chain combines TRBV7-6 with TRBJ1-2, with 7 positions matching TRBD1. This receptor was identified in a woman in her forties or fifties in good health and a related stem cell transplant donor. The sequencing sample was made of PBMCs. CDR3 sequence: CASSGTDRAPYTF. CDR3 nucleotides: TGTGCCAGCAGCGGGACCGACAGGGCACCTTACACCTTC.